This TCR beta chain was recorded in a study of T cells of healthy individuals. V was shortened by 2 bases and J by 3 bases, with 10 bases between the two germline ends. The CDR3 contains 15 residues. Per germline, CDR1 SGHAT and CDR2 FQNNGV. TCRdb independently ran MiXCR on the 5' RACE reads; one entry per CDR3 protein. The sample includes around 98,000 distinct CDR3 sequences, approximately 18% seen only once; the top ten take about 6.2%. The sequence was collected from a human donor in good health. The chain has TRBV11-2 and TRBJ2-2; tentative D call: TRBD2 (6 bases). CDR3 DNA: TGTGCCAGCAGCTTATTGCGGGACTACACCGGGGAGCTGTTTTTT. This gives the protein CASSLLRDYTGELFF. The entire variable domain, with the rest obtained from reference TRBV11-2 and TRBJ2-2, is as follows: EAGVAQSPRYKIIEKRQSVAFWCNPISGHATLYWYQQILGQGPKLLIQFQNNGVVDDSQLPKDRFSAERLKGVDSTLKIQPAKLEDSAVYLCASSLLRDYTGELFFGEGSRLTVL.